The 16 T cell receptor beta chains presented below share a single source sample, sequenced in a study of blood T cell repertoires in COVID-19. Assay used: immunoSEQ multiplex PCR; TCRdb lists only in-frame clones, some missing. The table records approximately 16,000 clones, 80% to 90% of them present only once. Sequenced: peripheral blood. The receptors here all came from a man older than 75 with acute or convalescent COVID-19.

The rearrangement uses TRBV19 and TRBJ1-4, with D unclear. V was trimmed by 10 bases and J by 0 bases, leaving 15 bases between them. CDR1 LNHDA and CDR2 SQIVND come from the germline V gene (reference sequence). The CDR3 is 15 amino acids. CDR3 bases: TGTGCCACCAGTCCAGTTGTCACAACTAATGAAAAACTGTTTTTT. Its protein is CATSPVVTTNEKLFF.

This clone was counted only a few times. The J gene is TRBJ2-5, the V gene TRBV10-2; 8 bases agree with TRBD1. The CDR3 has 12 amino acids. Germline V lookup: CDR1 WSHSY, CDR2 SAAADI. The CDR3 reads CATSTGAETQYF. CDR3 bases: TGCGCTACATCGACAGGGGCAGAGACCCAGTACTTC.

In nucleotides, the CDR3 is TGTGCCAGCACCCGTAGCGGGGGGAGCACAGATACGCAGTATTTT. Its translation: CASTRSGGSTDTQYF. The genes are TRBV2 and TRBJ2-3; 10 bases align to TRBD2. CDR3 length: 15 residues. With V trimmed by 7 bases and J by 0 bases, 4 bases remained unmatched. CDR1 SNHLY and CDR2 FYNNEI come from the germline V gene.

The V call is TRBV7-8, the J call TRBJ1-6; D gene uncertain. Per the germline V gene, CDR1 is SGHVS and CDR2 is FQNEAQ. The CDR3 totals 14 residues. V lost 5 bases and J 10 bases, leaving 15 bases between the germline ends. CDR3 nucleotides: TGTGCCAGCAGCCGAGCTGCGTCCCTCTCACCCCTCCACTTT. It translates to CASSRAASLSPLHF.

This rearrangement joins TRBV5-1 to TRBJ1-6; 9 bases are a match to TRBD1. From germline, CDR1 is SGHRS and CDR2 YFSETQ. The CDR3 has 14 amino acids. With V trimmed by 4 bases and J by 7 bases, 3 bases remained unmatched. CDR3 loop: CASSGQGSNSPLHF. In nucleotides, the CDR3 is TGCGCCAGCAGCGGACAGGGGAGCAATTCACCCCTCCACTTT.

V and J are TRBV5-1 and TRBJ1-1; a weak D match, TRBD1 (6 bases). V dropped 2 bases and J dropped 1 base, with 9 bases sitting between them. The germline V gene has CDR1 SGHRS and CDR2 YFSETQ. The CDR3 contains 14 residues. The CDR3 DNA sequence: TGCGCCAGCAGCTTACAGGGATGGAACACTGAAGCTTTCTTT. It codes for CASSLQGWNTEAFF.

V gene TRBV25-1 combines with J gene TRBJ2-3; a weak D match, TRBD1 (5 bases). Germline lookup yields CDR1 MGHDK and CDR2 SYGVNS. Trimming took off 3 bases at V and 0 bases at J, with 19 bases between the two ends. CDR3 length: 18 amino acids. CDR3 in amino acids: CASSDTGVAGPSTDTQYF. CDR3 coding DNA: TGTGCCAGCAGTGATACCGGAGTGGCAGGGCCTAGCACAGATACGCAGTATTTT.

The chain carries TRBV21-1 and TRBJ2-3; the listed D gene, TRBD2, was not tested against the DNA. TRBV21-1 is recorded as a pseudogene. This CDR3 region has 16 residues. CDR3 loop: CASSSPAGGIGDTQYF. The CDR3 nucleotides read TGTGCCAGCAGCAGTCCAGCGGGGGGGATCGGAGATACGCAGTATTTT.

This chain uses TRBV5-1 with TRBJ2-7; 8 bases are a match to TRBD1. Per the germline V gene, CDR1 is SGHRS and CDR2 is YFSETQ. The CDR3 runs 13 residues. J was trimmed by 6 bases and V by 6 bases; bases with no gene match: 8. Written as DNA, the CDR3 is TGCGCCAGCAAGACAGGGGAGGTGGGCGAGCAGTACTTC. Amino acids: CASKTGEVGEQYF.

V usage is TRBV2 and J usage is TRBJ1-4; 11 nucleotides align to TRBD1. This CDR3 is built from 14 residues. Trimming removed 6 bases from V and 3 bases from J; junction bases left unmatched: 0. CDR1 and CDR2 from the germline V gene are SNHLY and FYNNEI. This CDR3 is CASRGQGANEKLFF. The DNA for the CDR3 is TGTGCCAGCAGGGGACAGGGGGCTAATGAAAAACTGTTTTTT.

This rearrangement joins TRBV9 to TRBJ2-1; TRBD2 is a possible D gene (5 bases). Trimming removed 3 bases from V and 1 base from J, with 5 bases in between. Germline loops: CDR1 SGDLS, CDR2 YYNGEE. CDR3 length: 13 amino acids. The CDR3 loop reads CASSAGSYNEQFF. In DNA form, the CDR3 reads TGTGCCAGCAGCGCGGGATCCTACAATGAGCAGTTCTTC. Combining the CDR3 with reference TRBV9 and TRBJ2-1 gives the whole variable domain DSGVTQTPKHLITATGQRVTLRCSPRSGDLSVYWYQQSLDQGLQFLIQYYNGEERAKGNILERFSAQQFPDLHSELNLSSLELGDSALYFCASSAGSYNEQFFGPGTRLTVL.

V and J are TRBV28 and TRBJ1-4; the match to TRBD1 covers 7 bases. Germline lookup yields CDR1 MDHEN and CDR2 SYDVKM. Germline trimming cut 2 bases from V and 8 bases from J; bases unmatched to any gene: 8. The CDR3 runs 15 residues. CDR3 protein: CASSLGPGGREKLFF. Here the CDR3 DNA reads TGTGCCAGCAGTTTAGGGCCAGGGGGTAGAGAAAAACTGTTTTTT. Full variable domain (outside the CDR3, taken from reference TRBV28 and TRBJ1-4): DVKVTQSSRYLVKRTGEKVFLECVQDMDHENMFWYRQDPGLGLRLIYFSYDVKMKEKGDIPEGYSVSREKKERFSLILESASTNQTSMYLCASSLGPGGREKLFFGSGTQLSVL.

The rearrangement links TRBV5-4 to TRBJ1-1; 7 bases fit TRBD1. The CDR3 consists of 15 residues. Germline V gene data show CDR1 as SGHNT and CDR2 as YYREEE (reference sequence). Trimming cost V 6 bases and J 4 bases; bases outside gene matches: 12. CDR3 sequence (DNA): TGTGCCAGCACCCGGACAGGAGGGACAAGCACTGAAGCTTTCTTT. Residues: CASTRTGGTSTEAFF.

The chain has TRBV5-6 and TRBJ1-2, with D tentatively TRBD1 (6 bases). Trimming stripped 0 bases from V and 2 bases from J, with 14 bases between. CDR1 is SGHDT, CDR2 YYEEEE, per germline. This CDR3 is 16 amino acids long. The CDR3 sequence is CASSLEPGGANYGYTF. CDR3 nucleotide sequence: TGTGCCAGCAGCTTGGAGCCGGGGGGCGCGAACTATGGCTACACCTTC.

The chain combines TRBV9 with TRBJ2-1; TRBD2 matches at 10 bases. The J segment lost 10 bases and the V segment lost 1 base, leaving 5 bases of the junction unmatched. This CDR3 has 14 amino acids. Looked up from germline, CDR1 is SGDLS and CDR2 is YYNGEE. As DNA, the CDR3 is TGTGCCAGCAGCGTAACTAGCGGGGCCAGGGAGCAGTTCTTC. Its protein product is CASSVTSGAREQFF.

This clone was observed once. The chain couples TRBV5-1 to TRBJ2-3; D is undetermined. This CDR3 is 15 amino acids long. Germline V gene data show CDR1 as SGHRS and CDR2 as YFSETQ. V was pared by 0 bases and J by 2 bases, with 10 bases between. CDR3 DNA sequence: TGCGCCAGCAGCTTGGAAGTATTAGCCACAGATACGCAGTATTTT. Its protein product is CASSLEVLATDTQYF.